This T cell receptor beta chain was sequenced for a study of blood T cell repertoires in COVID-19. CDR3 size: 16 residues. Germline-derived CDR1 and CDR2 are SGDLS and YYNGEE. V was clipped by 0 bases and J by 3 bases; unmatched bases: 7. Per the authors' pipeline: By means of reference gene primer amplification, nucleated cell counts were estimated. The data were produced by immunoSEQ multiplex PCR, yet TCRdb's version contains in-frame clones alone and is incomplete. The DNA was the basis for D and trimming; V, J and clone size are from that table. The profile shows fewer than 150,000 clones, roughly 79% of them singletons.

The sequence came from a man between 65 and 80 years old with acute or convalescent COVID-19. The genes are TRBV9 and TRBJ2-3, with TRBD2 matching 7 bases. Sequencing was carried out using peripheral blood. CDR3 sequence: CASSVGLLARTDTQYF. CDR3 DNA: TGTGCCAGCAGCGTAGGGTTACTAGCGAGAACAGATACGCAGTATTTT. Using reference TRBV9 and TRBJ2-3 for the parts outside the CDR3, the full variable domain is DSGVTQTPKHLITATGQRVTLRCSPRSGDLSVYWYQQSLDQGLQFLIQYYNGEERAKGNILERFSAQQFPDLHSELNLSSLELGDSALYFCASSVGLLARTDTQYFGPGTRLTVL.